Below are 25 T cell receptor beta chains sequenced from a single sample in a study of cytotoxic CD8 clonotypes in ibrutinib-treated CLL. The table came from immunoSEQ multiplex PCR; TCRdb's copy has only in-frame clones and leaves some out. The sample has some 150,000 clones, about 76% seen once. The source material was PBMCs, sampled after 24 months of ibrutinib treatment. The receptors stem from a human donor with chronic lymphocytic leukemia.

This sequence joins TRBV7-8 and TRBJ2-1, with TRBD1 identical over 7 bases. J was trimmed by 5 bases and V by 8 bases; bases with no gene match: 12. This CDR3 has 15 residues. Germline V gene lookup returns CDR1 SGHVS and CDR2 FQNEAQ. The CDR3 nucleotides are TGTGCCAGCCGAGCCGGGGACAGATGGAACAATGAGCAGTTCTTC. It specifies CASRAGDRWNNEQFF.

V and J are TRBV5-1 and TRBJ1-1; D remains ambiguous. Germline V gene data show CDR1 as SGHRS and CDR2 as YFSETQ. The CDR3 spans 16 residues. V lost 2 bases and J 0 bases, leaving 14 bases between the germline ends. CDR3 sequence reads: CASSLAWGQLNTEAFF. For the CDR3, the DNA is TGCGCCAGCAGCTTAGCCTGGGGTCAGTTGAACACTGAAGCTTTCTTT.

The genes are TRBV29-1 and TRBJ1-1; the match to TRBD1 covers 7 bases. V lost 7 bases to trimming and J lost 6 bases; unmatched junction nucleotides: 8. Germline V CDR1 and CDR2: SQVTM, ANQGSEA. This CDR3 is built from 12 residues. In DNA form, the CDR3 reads TGCAGCGCTCGGACAGGAGAACCTGAAGCTTTCTTT. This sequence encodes CSARTGEPEAFF.

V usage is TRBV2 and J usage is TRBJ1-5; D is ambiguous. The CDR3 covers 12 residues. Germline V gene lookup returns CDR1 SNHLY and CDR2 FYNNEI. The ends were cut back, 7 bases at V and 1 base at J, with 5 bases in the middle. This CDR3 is CASMGSNQPQHF. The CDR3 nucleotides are TGTGCCAGCATGGGCAGCAATCAGCCCCAGCATTTT.

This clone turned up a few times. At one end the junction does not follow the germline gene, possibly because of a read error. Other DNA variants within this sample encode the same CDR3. CDR3 sequence reads: CASSPYQETQYF. The CDR3 coding sequence is TGTGCCAGCTCACCTTACCAGGAGACCCAGTACTTC. This chain connects TRBV18 to TRBJ2-5; D call uncertain. Per germline, CDR1 KGHSH and CDR2 LQKENI. This CDR3 contains 12 residues.

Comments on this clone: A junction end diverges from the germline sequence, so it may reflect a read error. The CDR3 protein is CASSQTGNLPQHF. The CDR3 DNA reads as TGTGCCAGCAGCCAGACTGGGAATCTGCCCCAGCATTTT. The chain uses TRBV7-6 and TRBJ1-5; no firm D call. The CDR3 sequence is 13 residues long. Germline CDR1 SGHVS, CDR2 FNYEAQ.

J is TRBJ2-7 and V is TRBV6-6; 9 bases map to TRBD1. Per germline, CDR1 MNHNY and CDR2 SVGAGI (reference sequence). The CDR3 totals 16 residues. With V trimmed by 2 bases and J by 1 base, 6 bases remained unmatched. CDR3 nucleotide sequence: TGTGCCAGCAGTTACGCGGGACAGGGTGGTTCCTACGAGCAGTACTTC. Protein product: CASSYAGQGGSYEQYF.

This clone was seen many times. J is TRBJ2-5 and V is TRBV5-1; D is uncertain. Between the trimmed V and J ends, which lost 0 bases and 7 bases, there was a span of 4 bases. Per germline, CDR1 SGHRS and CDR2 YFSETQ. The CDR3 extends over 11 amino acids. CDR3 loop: CASSLDGTQYF. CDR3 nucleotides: TGCGCCAGCAGCTTGGATGGGACCCAGTACTTC.

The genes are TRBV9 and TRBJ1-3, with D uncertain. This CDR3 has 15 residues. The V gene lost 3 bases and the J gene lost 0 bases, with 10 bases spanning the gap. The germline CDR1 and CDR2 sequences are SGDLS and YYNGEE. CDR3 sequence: CASSATRPSGNTIYF. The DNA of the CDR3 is TGTGCCAGCAGCGCGACAAGGCCCTCTGGAAACACCATATATTTT.

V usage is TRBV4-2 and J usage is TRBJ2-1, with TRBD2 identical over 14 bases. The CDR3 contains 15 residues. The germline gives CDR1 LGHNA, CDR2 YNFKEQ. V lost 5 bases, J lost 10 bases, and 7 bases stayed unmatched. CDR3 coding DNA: TGTGCCAGCAGCATCCCGACTAGCGGGGGGGGAGAGCAGTTCTTC. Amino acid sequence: CASSIPTSGGGEQFF.

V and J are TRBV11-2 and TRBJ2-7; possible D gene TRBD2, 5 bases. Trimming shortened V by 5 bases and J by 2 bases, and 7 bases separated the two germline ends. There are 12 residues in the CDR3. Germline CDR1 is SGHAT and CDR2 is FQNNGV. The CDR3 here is CASSHGTYEQYF. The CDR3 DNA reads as TGTGCCAGCAGCCACGGGACCTACGAGCAGTACTTC.

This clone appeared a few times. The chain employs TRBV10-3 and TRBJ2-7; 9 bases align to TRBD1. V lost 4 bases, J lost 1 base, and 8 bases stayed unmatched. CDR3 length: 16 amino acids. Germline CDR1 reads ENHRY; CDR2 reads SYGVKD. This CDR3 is CAISAGGQGRSYEQYF. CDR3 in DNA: TGTGCCATCAGTGCGGGGGGACAGGGCCGGTCCTACGAGCAGTACTTC.

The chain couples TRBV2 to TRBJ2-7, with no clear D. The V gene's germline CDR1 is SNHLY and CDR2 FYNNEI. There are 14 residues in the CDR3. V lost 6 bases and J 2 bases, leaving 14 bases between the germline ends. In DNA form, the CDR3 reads TGTGCCAGCAGAGAGGTGGGCAGCCCCTACGAGCAGTACTTC. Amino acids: CASREVGSPYEQYF.

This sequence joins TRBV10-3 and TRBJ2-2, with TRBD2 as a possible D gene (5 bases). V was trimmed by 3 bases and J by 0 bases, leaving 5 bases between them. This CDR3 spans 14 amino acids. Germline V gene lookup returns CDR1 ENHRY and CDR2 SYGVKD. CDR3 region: CAISEAANTGELFF. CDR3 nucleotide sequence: TGTGCCATCAGTGAAGCGGCGAACACCGGGGAGCTGTTTTTT.

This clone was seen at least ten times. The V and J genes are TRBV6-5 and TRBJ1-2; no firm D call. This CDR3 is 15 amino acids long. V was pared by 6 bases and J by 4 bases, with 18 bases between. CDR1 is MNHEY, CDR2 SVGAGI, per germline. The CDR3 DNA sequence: TGTGCCAGCAGCCGTGACCGTACCTCGGGCTATGGCTACACCTTC. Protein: CASSRDRTSGYGYTF.

The CDR3 DNA is TGTGCCAGTAGTATCACGACTAGCGGATACACAGATACGCAGTATTTT. It specifies CASSITTSGYTDTQYF. V gene TRBV19 combines with J gene TRBJ2-3; 9 bases map to TRBD2. The trim removed 3 bases at V and 2 bases at J, leaving 6 bases unmatched. CDR1 is LNHDA and CDR2 is SQIVND in the germline V gene (reference sequence). The CDR3 loop spans 16 amino acids.

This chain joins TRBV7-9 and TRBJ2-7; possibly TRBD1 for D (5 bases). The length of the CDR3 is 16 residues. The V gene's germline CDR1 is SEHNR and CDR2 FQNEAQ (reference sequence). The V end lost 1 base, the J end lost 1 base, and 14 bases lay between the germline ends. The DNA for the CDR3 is TGTGCCAGCAGCTTAGAGTCAGGGAAAGGGTCCTACGAGCAGTACTTC. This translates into CASSLESGKGSYEQYF.

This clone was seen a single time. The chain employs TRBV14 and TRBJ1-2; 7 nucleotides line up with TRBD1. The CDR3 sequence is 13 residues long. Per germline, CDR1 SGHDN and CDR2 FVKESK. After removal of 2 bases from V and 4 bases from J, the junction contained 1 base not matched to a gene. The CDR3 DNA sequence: TGTGCCAGCAGCCAACAGGGGGGCTATGGCTACACCTTC. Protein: CASSQQGGYGYTF.

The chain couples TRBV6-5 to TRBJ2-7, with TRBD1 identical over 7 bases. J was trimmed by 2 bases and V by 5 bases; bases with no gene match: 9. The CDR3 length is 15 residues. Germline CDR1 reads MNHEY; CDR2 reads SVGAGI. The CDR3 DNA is TGTGCCAGCAGTCAGGAGACAGGGTTGCCCTACGAGCAGTACTTC. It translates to CASSQETGLPYEQYF.

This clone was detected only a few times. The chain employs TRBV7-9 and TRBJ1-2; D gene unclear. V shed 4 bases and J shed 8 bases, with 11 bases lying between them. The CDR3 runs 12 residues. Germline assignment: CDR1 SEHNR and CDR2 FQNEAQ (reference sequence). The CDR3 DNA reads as TGTGCCAGCAGCTCCACAGTGGGCGGCTACACCTTC. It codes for CASSSTVGGYTF.

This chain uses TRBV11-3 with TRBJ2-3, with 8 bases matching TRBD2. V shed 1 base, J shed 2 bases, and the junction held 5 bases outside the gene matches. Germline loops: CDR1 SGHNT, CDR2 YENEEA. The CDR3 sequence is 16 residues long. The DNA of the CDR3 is TGTGCCAGCAGCTTAGGTCGGCGGGAGGACACAGATACGCAGTATTTT. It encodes CASSLGRREDTDTQYF.

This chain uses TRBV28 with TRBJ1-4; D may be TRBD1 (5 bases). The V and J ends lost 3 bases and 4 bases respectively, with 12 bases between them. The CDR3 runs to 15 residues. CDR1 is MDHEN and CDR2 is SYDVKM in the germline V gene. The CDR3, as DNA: TGTGCCAGCAGTTTGCCCGGGGGGGTTAATGAAAAACTGTTTTTT. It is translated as CASSLPGGVNEKLFF.

The CDR3 DNA reads TGTGCCAGCAGTTTAGGCGGCGGTCTCGGGGCTAGCACAGATACGCAGTATTTT. This gives the protein CASSLGGGLGASTDTQYF. The chain joins TRBV28 to TRBJ2-3; D is possibly TRBD1 or TRBD2 (5 bases each). Germline V gives CDR1 MDHEN, CDR2 SYDVKM. V was shortened by 2 bases and J by 0 bases, with 18 bases between the two germline ends. There are 18 residues in the CDR3.

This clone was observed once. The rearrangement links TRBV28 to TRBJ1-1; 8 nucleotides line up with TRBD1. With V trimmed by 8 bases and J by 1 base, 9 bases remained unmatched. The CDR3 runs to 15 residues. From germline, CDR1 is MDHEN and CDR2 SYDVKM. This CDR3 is CASRTPGTGNTEAFF. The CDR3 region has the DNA TGTGCCAGCCGAACCCCCGGGACAGGGAACACTGAAGCTTTCTTT.

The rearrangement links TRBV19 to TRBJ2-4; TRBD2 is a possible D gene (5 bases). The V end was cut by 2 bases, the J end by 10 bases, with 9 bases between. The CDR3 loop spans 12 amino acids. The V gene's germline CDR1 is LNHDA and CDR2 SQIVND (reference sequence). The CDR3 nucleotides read TGTGCCAGTAGTATACTACCGGGAATTCAGTACTTC. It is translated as CASSILPGIQYF.